This T cell receptor beta chain emerged from a study of T cells and Merkel cell carcinoma outcomes. Notes on this clone: Its antigen is undetermined.

The germline V gene encodes CDR1 LGHNA and CDR2 YNFKEQ. Trimming took 0 bases from V and 3 from J; bases not matched to a gene: 4. This CDR3 is 15 amino acids long. The assay was immunoSEQ multiplex PCR, and TCRdb's table has in-frame clones only and misses some. The data contain 10,000 to 15,000 clones, 95% of them singletons. Points from the study as a whole: Repertoire plus T-cell density reportedly predicted Merkel cell carcinoma outcomes.

This chain links TRBV4-2 with TRBJ2-7; 8 nucleotides agree with TRBD2. Material for sequencing was tumor tissue from Merkel cell carcinoma. The receptor's source is a human donor with Merkel cell carcinoma. The CDR3 is CASSQDVAGLYEQYF. The CDR3 DNA sequence: TGTGCCAGCAGCCAAGACGTAGCGGGGCTCTACGAGCAGTACTTC.